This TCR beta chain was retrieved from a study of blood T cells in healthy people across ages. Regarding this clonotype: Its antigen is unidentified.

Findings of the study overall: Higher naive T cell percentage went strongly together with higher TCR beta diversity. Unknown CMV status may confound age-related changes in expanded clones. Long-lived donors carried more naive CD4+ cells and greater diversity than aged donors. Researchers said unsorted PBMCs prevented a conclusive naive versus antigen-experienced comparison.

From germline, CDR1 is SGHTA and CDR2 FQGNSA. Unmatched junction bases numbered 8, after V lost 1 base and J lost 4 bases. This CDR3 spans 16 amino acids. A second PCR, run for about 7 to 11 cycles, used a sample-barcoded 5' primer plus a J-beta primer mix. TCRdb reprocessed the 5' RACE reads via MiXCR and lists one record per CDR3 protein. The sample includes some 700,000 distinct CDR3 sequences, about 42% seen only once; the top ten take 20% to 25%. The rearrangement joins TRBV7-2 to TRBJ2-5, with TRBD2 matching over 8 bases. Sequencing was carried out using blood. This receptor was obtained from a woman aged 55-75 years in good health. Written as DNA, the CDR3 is TGTGCCAGCAGCTTAGGGACACGGGGGGGCCGAGAGACCCAGTACTTC. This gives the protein CASSLGTRGGRETQYF. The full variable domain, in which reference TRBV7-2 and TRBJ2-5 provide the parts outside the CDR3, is GAGVSQSPSNKVTEKGKDVELRCDPISGHTALYWYRQSLGQGLEFLIYFQGNSAPDKSGLPSDRFSAERTGGSVSTLTIQRTQQEDSAVYLCASSLGTRGGRETQYFGPGTRLLVL.